Listed below are T cell receptor beta chains from one sample, sequenced in a study of shared clonotypes between healthy human individuals. Produced via immunoSEQ multiplex PCR; TCRdb's table is partial and in-frame only. This table holds nearly 1,000,000 clones, over 60% found once. The sequencing input was memory CD4+ T cells sorted from blood. The origin of the receptors is a young man in good health. Both conserved end residues are part of each CDR3. D genes are given only for firm matches. Size is omitted from some rows. Given values are once, few, many or a class for expanded clones.

NA	13	TRBV29-1	NA	TRBJ2-1	TGCAGCGTCCCGAAACTTGGCTACAATGAGCAGTTCTTC	CSVPKLGYNEQFF
TRBD1	19	TRBV6-8	NA	TRBJ2-7	TGTGCCAGCAGTTACTCCCCGAGGCGGCGGGACAGGGGTTCCTACGAGCAGTACTTC	CASSYSPRRRDRGSYEQYF
TRBD1	13	TRBV6-1	NA	TRBJ1-5	TGTGCCATCAAGGACAGGGCCAATCAGCCCCAGCATTTT	CAIKDRANQPQHF
NA	15	TRBV14	NA	TRBJ1-4	TGTGCCAGCAGCCAAGGGGAACATGAGAGTGAAAAACTGTTTTTT	CASSQGEHESEKLFF
NA	14	TRBV10-3	NA	TRBJ2-7	TGTGCCATCAGTGAGTCGAACGGATTGGGGGAGCAGTACTTC	CAISESNGLGEQYF
NA	16	TRBV9	NA	TRBJ1-3	TGTGCCAGCAGCGTAGGCGGGGGAGCATCTGGAAACACCATATATTTT	CASSVGGGASGNTIYF
NA	14	TRBV4-2	NA	TRBJ2-2	TGTGCCAGCGTCTCCGGGGGCCGGACCGGGGAGCTGTTTTTT	CASVSGGRTGELFF
NA	12	TRBV27	few	TRBJ2-7	TGTGCCAGCAGCTTAAACCGGAACGAGCAGTACTTC	CASSLNRNEQYF
TRBD1	15	TRBV11-2	NA	TRBJ2-7	TGTGCCAGCAGCCGAAACCGGGACAGGGCTTACGAGCAGTACTTC	CASSRNRDRAYEQYF
TRBD1	14	TRBV7-8	NA	TRBJ1-2	TGTGCCAGCAGCCTAGGACAGGACCGCTATGGCTACACCTTC	CASSLGQDRYGYTF
TRBD1	15	TRBV5-4	NA	TRBJ2-7	TGTGCCAGCAGCGCCGAGACAGGGGCCTCCTACGAGCAGTACTTC	CASSAETGASYEQYF
NA	12	TRBV18	NA	TRBJ2-1	TGTGCCAGCTCACCAGTGAACAATGAGCAGTTCTTC	CASSPVNNEQFF
NA	16	TRBV5-4	NA	TRBJ1-1	TGTGCCAGCAGCCCCCGTCTGGGCCGGGAGAACACTGAAGCTTTCTTT	CASSPRLGRENTEAFF
NA	15	TRBV11-2	NA	TRBJ2-7	TGTGCCAGCAGCTTCTCACCGGGACAAACCTACGAGCAGTACTTC	CASSFSPGQTYEQYF
NA	14	TRBV28	NA	TRBJ1-1	TGTGCCAGCAGTTTTTATTCCATGGGCACTGAAGCTTTCTTT	CASSFYSMGTEAFF
TRBD2	17	TRBV7-2	few	TRBJ2-7	TGTGCCAGCAGCTTAGGGGGAAGCGGTGCGGGAGTCAACGAGCAGTACTTC	CASSLGGSGAGVNEQYF
NA	17	TRBV13	NA	TRBJ2-1	TGTGCCAGCAGCTCAGCTTCGACTGGAAGCTCCTACAATGAGCAGTTCTTC	CASSSASTGSSYNEQFF
TRBD1	14	TRBV25-1	NA	TRBJ1-2	TGTGCCAGCAGTGGTCAATCAGGGGGCGGTGGCTACACCTTC	CASSGQSGGGGYTF
TRBD1	14	TRBV6-6	once	TRBJ1-4	TGTGCCAGCAGCCGGGACAGGGTGAATGAAAAACTGTTTTTT	CASSRDRVNEKLFF
NA	13	TRBV6-1	NA	TRBJ1-1	TGTGCCAGCGGTTCAGGGAAAGGGACTGAAGCTTTCTTT	CASGSGKGTEAFF
NA	14	TRBV7-2	once	TRBJ2-7	TGTGCCAGCAGCTTAGATATGCGGGATCACGAGCAGTACTTC	CASSLDMRDHEQYF
TRBD2	15	TRBV7-2	NA	TRBJ2-5	TGTGCCAGCAGCTTAGGACTAGCAAATCAAGAGACCCAGTACTTC	CASSLGLANQETQYF
TRBD1	13	TRBV19	NA	TRBJ1-2	TGTGCCAGTAGTATGGGGACAGCGTATGGCTACACCTTC	CASSMGTAYGYTF
TRBD2	15	TRBV5-1	NA	TRBJ2-7	TGCGCCAGCAGACAAGGACTAGCGGGATCCTACGAGCAGTACTTC	CASRQGLAGSYEQYF
NA	13	TRBV13	once	TRBJ1-1	TGTGCCAGCAGCGTAGACCCGGGCACTGAAGCTTTCTTT	CASSVDPGTEAFF
NA	15	TRBV10-3	NA	TRBJ2-7	TGTGCCATCAGTCAACAGGCTGGGGGTAACTACGAGCAGTACTTC	CAISQQAGGNYEQYF
NA	12	TRBV2	few	TRBJ2-4	TGTGCCAGCAGCCTAACAGAAAACATTCAGTACTTC	CASSLTENIQYF
NA	12	TRBV29-1	few	TRBJ1-3	TGCAGCGCCGGGACGAAAGGAAACACCATATATTTT	CSAGTKGNTIYF
TRBD1	14	TRBV2	once	TRBJ2-7	TGTGCCAGCTGCCTGGACAGGGGGGCGTACGAGCAGTACTTC	CASCLDRGAYEQYF
TRBD1	13	TRBV7-9	few	TRBJ1-2	TGTGCCAGCAGCTCCGGGACAGTATATGGCTACACCTTC	CASSSGTVYGYTF
TRBD2	13	TRBV7-2	NA	TRBJ2-1	TGTGCCAGCCGCCCAGCGGGAGTCAATGAGCAGTTCTTC	CASRPAGVNEQFF
NA	14	TRBV7-2	few	TRBJ1-1	TGTGCCAGCAGCTTGAGGGGCCTGAACACTGAAGCTTTCTTT	CASSLRGLNTEAFF
NA	16	TRBV29-1	many	TRBJ2-3	TGCAGCTCCGAAAGGGCCCTACAGAGGGGCACAGATACGCAGTATTTT	CSSERALQRGTDTQYF
TRBD1	13	TRBV27	NA	TRBJ2-7	TGTGCCAGCAGAAAGGGACAGGCCTACGAGCAGTACTTC	CASRKGQAYEQYF
TRBD1	15	TRBV6-1	NA	TRBJ2-7	TGTGCCAGCAGTGAACTCGGACAGGGGCCTTACGAGCAGTACTTC	CASSELGQGPYEQYF
TRBD2	16	TRBV18	NA	TRBJ2-1	TGTGCCAGCTCACCACCGAGCCTAGCGGGAAGTAATGAGCAGTTCTTC	CASSPPSLAGSNEQFF
TRBD2	18	TRBV10-2	NA	TRBJ2-5	TGCGCCAGCAGTGATGTTGCTCTTATAGGGCTAGCGGAAGAGACCCAGTACTTC	CASSDVALIGLAEETQYF
NA	15	TRBV10-3	NA	TRBJ1-2	TGTGCCATCAGTGACAGTTTTGACAGGAACTATGGCTACACCTTC	CAISDSFDRNYGYTF
TRBD2	15	TRBV5-1	NA	TRBJ2-7	TGCGCCAGCAGCTTAGCGACTAGCGGGGCCTACGAGCAGTACTTC	CASSLATSGAYEQYF
NA	12	TRBV28	NA	TRBJ1-5	TGTGCCAGCACTATCTCGGGGCAGCCCCAGCATTTT	CASTISGQPQHF
NA	17	TRBV11-1	NA	TRBJ1-1	TGTGCCAGCAGCTCACGACGGGGACCGGGTGTTAGCACTGAAGCTTTCTTT	CASSSRRGPGVSTEAFF
TRBD1	18	TRBV5-5	NA	TRBJ1-1	TGTGCCAGCAGCTTGATACCGGGACAGGGGGCGCAGGGCACTGAAGCTTTCTTT	CASSLIPGQGAQGTEAFF
TRBD1	16	TRBV7-9	few	TRBJ1-2	TGTGCCAGCAGCTCGAGGACAGGGAGGGTCTCAAATGGCTACACCTTC	CASSSRTGRVSNGYTF
TRBD1	15	TRBV5-1	NA	TRBJ2-2	TGCGCCAGCAGCAAGACAGGGGACGGGAGCGGGGAGCTGTTTTTT	CASSKTGDGSGELFF
NA	14	TRBV2	NA	TRBJ2-7	TGTGCCAGCAGAGGTTTAACAGGGAATGGCGAGCAGTACTTC	CASRGLTGNGEQYF
TRBD2	10	TRBV20-1	NA	TRBJ2-7	TGCAGTGCTGGGGAGGGGAGGCAGTACTTC	CSAGEGRQYF
NA	13	TRBV28	NA	TRBJ1-2	TGTGCCAGCAGCGAGATCGTTAACTATGGCTACACCTTC	CASSEIVNYGYTF